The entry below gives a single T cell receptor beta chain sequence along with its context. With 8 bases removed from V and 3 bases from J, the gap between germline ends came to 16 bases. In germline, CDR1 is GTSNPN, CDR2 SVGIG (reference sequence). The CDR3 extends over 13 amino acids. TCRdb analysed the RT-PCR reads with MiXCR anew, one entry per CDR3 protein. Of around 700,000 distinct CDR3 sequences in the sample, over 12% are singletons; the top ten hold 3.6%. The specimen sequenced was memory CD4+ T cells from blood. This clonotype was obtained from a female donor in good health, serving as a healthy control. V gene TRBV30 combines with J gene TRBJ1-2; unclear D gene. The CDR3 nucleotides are TGTGCCGGGTTAGGAGGGAACGACTATGGCTACACCTTC. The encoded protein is CAGLGGNDYGYTF. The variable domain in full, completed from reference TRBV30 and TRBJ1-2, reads SQTIHQWPATLVQPVGSPLSLECTVEGTSNPNLYWYRQAAGRGLQLLFYSVGIGQISSEVPQNLSASRPQDRQFILSSKKLLLSDSGFYLCAGLGGNDYGYTFGSGTRLTVV.